A single sample is the source of the 5 T cell receptor beta chains below, sequenced in a study of CD8+ T cells in alopecia areata. The sequencing template was cDNA reverse transcribed from extracted RNA. Produced via immunoSEQ multiplex PCR; TCRdb's table is partial and in-frame only. Listed here are 3,000 to 4,500 clones without any singletons, the top ten holding 30% to 40%. Markers including CD4, CD8alpha, NKG2D and NKG2ACE guided sorting of pooled cutaneous lymph node cells. Source material: CD8+ T cells sorted from a lymph node. The receptors here all came from a C3H/HeJ mouse with alopecia areata. The MHC haplotype of this mouse line is H2-k.

Ten or more counts support this clone. Genes here carry mouse names. The sequenced part of the CDR3 DNA is TGTGCCAGCAGCCAAGCGGGGGGGGCTAGTGCAGAA. It codes for CASSQAGGASAE. The complete CDR3 reads CASSQAGGASAETLYF. V is TRBV5 and J is TRBJ2-3, with 8 bases lining up with TRBD2. Sequencing ends 4 residues short of the CDR3 end; the germline J gene provides the rest. J lost 0 bases, V lost 1 base, and 3 bases had no gene match. The CDR3 extends over 16 amino acids. CDR1 and CDR2 (germline): LGHNA, YNLKQL (reference sequence).

At least ten counts were recorded for this clone. Gene names are the mouse ones. The CDR3 is cut off 4 residues early in the read; its end comes from the germline J gene. The chain combines TRBV13-3 with TRBJ1-2; no clear D. The ends were cut back, 2 bases at V and 4 bases at J, with 9 bases in the middle. Germline V gene lookup returns CDR1 NNHDY and CDR2 SYVADS. The CDR3 contains 13 residues. CDR3 amino acids: CASSDREGSDYTF. The sequenced part of the CDR3 DNA is TGTGCCAGCAGTGACAGAGAGGGCTCC.

This clone was recorded at least ten times. Each gene name is a mouse one. The CDR3 is cut off 4 residues early in the read; its end comes from the germline J gene. The rearrangement joins TRBV29 to TRBJ2-3; 8 bases match TRBD2. The germline CDR1 and CDR2 sequences are MSHET and SYDVDS. The CDR3 contains 17 residues. The V and J ends lost 3 bases and 0 bases, in that order; junction bases with no gene match: 8. The CDR3 loop is CASSLGLGGPSAETLYF. The covered CDR3 bases are TGTGCTAGCAGTTTGGGCCTGGGGGGCCCTAGTGCAGAA. Full variable domain (rest looked up from reference TRBV29 and TRBJ2-3): DMKVTQMPRYLIKRMGENVLLECGQDMSHETMYWYRQDPGLGLQLIYISYDVDSNSEGDIPKGYRVSRKKREHFSLILDSAKTNQTSVYFCASSLGLGGPSAETLYFGSGTRLTVL.

This clone was picked up many times. Mouse gene names apply. The read terminates 4 residues ahead of where the CDR3 ends, so the germline J gene completes it. J is TRBJ2-5 and V is TRBV13-1; 8 positions match TRBD1. Germline CDR1 reads NSHNY; CDR2 reads SYGAGN. The CDR3 has 14 residues. The CDR3 spells CASSDEDRDDTQYF. The CDR3 bases that were read are TGTGCCAGCAGTGATGAGGACAGGGATGAC.

This clone has ten or more counts. Mouse gene names and germline throughout. The read terminates 4 residues before the CDR3 end, so the remaining end is supplied by the germline J gene. The chain links TRBV13-1 to TRBJ2-5, with 9 positions matching TRBD2. Germline V lookup: CDR1 NSHNY, CDR2 SYGAGN. CDR3 length: 14 residues. J was trimmed by 3 bases and V by 2 bases; bases with no gene match: 1. CDR3 DNA (partial): TGTGCCAGCAGTGACTGGGGGGGACAAGAC. Protein product: CASSDWGGQD. The full-length CDR3 reads as CASSDWGGQDTQYF.